This TCR beta chain is drawn from a study of T cell repertoires in cytomegalovirus infection. The overall study: Indications came from public TCR beta signatures; they pointed to CMV infection and to a matching HLA type.

At least ten counts were recorded for this clonotype. Its specificity is not known. Broader study findings: HLA-C-restricted CMV-specific TCR beta clonotypes were dominant in the ex vivo response. Cumulative public TCR beta family frequency identified carriers of CMV plus the relevant HLA.

One entry per CDR3 protein, called by TCRdb with MiXCR from the reads. The sample has approximately 500,000 distinct CDR3 sequences; 16% are singletons. Sequenced sample: CD8+ T cells from PBMCs. The receptor was isolated from a human donor in good health (CMV status not recorded). Some clones in this sample may be carry-over from other donors' samples.

Here the CDR3 reads CASSTRQGVTGANVLTF. The CDR3 DNA is TGTGCCAGCAGTACCAGACAGGGGGTTACTGGGGCCAACGTCCTGACTTTC. The V call is TRBV12-3 or TRBV12-4, the J call TRBJ2-6; 9 bases fit TRBD1. V lost 5 bases and J lost 2; bases outside the gene matches: 7. This CDR3 contains 17 residues.